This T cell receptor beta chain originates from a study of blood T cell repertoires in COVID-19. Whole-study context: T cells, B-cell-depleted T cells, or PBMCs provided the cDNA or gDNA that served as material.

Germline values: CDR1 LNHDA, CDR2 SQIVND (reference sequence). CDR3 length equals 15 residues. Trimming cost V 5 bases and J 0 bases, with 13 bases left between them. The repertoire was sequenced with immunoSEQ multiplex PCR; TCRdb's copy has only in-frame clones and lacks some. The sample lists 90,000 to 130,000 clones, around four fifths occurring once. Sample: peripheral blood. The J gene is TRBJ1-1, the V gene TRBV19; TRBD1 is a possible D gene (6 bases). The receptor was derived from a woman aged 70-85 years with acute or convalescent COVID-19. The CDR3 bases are TGTGCCAGTAGTCAAAGAGGGACAATGAACACTGAAGCTTTCTTT. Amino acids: CASSQRGTMNTEAFF.